A single sample gave rise to the 2 T cell receptor beta chains below, sequenced in a study of blood T cells in healthy people across ages. The use of a sample-barcoded 5' primer and a J-beta primer mix characterized a second PCR of roughly 7 to 11 cycles. Via MiXCR, TCRdb re-called the 5' RACE reads, giving one row per CDR3 protein. The repertoire includes about 1.1 million distinct CDR3 sequences, more than 30% of them detected once, and about 12% sits in the top ten. Sequencing was performed on blood. These receptors came from a man between 18 and 29 years old in good health.

This clonotype is a singleton in its sample. The CDR3 spells CASSPQTANTGELFF. The CDR3 nucleotides are TGTGCCAGCAGCCCCCAGACAGCTAACACCGGGGAGCTGTTTTTT. The gene calls are TRBV6-5 and TRBJ2-2, with D perhaps matching TRBD1 (5 bases). CDR3 size: 15 residues. The germline CDR1 and CDR2 sequences are MNHEY and SVGAGI. The V and J ends lost 6 bases and 2 bases respectively, with 13 bases between them.

In DNA, the CDR3 is TGTGCCAGTACCCTAAGGGGTGCCGGTGAAAAACTGTTTTTT. This gives the protein CASTLRGAGEKLFF. The gene calls are TRBV19 and TRBJ1-4; D is possibly TRBD1 (5 bases). V shed 7 bases and J shed 7 bases, with 16 bases lying between them. This CDR3 spans 14 amino acids. Germline loops: CDR1 LNHDA, CDR2 SQIVND (reference sequence).